This T cell receptor beta chain derives from a study of T cells in Graves' hyperthyroidism and ophthalmopathy. V lost 5 bases to trimming and J lost 3 bases; unmatched junction nucleotides: 5. CDR1 and CDR2 from the germline V gene are MDHEN and SYDVKM. The CDR3 is made up of 15 amino acids. Using RNA transcripts as the source, TCR beta CDR3 regions were amplified. The HTBI primer set drove a first-round RT-PCR of the TCR CDR3. TCRdb recomputed calls from the multiplex PCR reads with MiXCR, one row per CDR3 protein. The sample has approximately 700,000 distinct CDR3 sequences; roughly 15% are singletons. General study results and limits: Blood samples included most of the expanded thyroid clonotypes exceeding 0.001. The model foresaw ophthalmopathy a median around seven months prior to onset. Using 13 V-J features, a model discriminated ophthalmopathy from stable hyperthyroidism.

This clonotype was observed a handful of times. Its antigen is as yet unknown. This clonotype was sampled from a man between 18 and 29 years old with Graves' hyperthyroidism. Material for sequencing was blood. The V call is TRBV28, the J call TRBJ2-2; 8 bases line up with TRBD1. DNA of the CDR3: TGTGCCAGCAGTAGCCGACAGGGGTACACCGGGGAGCTGTTTTTT. This sequence encodes CASSSRQGYTGELFF.